Following are 17 T cell receptor beta chains from one sample sequenced in a study of cytomegalovirus exposure and HLA in healthy donors. Researchers ran the PCR with 60 Vbeta and 13 Jbeta primers. Data came from immunoSEQ multiplex PCR; TCRdb stores just in-frame clones and leaves some out. The repertoire holds under 300,000 clones, approximately 70% seen once, with 2% to 2.5% in the top ten. Sequencing input: PBMCs. These receptors were taken from a female donor in good health and CMV-seronegative.

This clone has a single count. This chain connects TRBV7-2 to TRBJ2-5; 10 bases align to TRBD2. V trimming: 6 bases; J trimming: 5 bases; junction bases outside the gene matches: 18. CDR1 is SGHTA and CDR2 is FQGNSA in the germline V gene. This CDR3 is 18 amino acids long. CDR3 residues: CASSNPGLAMSDRETQYF. The CDR3 region has the DNA TGTGCCAGCAGTAACCCGGGACTAGCGATGTCGGATAGGGAGACCCAGTACTTC. Using reference TRBV7-2 and TRBJ2-5 for the parts outside the CDR3, the full variable domain is GAGVSQSPSNKVTEKGKDVELRCDPISGHTALYWYRQSLGQGLEFLIYFQGNSAPDKSGLPSDRFSAERTGGSVSTLTIQRTQQEDSAVYLCASSNPGLAMSDRETQYFGPGTRLLVL.

The CDR3 coding sequence is TGCGCCAGCAGCTTGCCAGGGACTAGCGCCACAGATACGCAGTATTTT. This sequence encodes CASSLPGTSATDTQYF. The chain couples TRBV5-1 to TRBJ2-3; 10 nucleotides match TRBD2. The CDR3 loop spans 16 amino acids. Germline CDR1 and CDR2: SGHRS and YFSETQ. V was clipped by 1 base and J by 2 bases; unmatched bases: 4.

The chain is built from TRBV10-3 and TRBJ2-3; the match to TRBD2 covers 9 bases. The trim removed 10 bases at V and 8 bases at J, leaving 13 bases unmatched. The CDR3 contains 14 residues. Germline V gene lookup returns CDR1 ENHRY and CDR2 SYGVKD. The CDR3 loop is CATKPGLASGTQYF. CDR3 nucleotides: TGTGCCACGAAGCCGGGACTAGCTTCGGGTACGCAGTATTTT.

The chain has TRBV4-1 and TRBJ2-7; 12 positions match TRBD2. The J segment lost 3 bases and the V segment lost 2 bases, leaving 8 bases of the junction unmatched. The V gene's germline CDR1 is MGHRA and CDR2 YSYEKL. This CDR3 comprises 17 residues. The CDR3 protein is CASSQLAGGPFGYEQYF. The CDR3 DNA is TGCGCCAGCAGCCAACTAGCGGGAGGGCCTTTCGGCTACGAGCAGTACTTC.

CDR3 coding DNA: TGTGCCATCAGTGAGTCGAGCCACGAGCAGTACTTC. Its protein is CAISESSHEQYF. The chain couples TRBV10-3 to TRBJ2-5; D remains unclear. The J call may be incorrect, as the DNA end agrees better with TRBJ2-7. The CDR3 is 12 amino acids. Germline CDR1 is ENHRY and CDR2 is SYGVKD.

The chain is built from TRBV4-1 and TRBJ1-1; no clear D. Germline V gene data show CDR1 as MGHRA and CDR2 as YSYEKL. Deletions cut 10 bases from V and 3 bases from J, with 18 bases between. The CDR3 loop spans 14 amino acids. The CDR3 bases are TGCGCCACTAGAGGACCCTTGAGGGACACTGAAGCTTTCTTT. Its translation: CATRGPLRDTEAFF.

The chain combines TRBV19 with TRBJ2-7, with a possible D match to TRBD1 (5 bases). Germline lookup yields CDR1 LNHDA and CDR2 SQIVND (reference sequence). The CDR3 totals 13 residues. The V end was cut by 6 bases, the J end by 2 bases, with 11 bases between. The CDR3 is CASSRGQPYEQYF. As DNA, the CDR3 is TGTGCCAGTAGCCGCGGACAACCCTACGAGCAGTACTTC.

This clone was counted only a few times. The CDR3 DNA reads as TGTGCCAGCAGCAACAGGCGGACCAATGGCTACACCTTC. Its translation is CASSNRRTNGYTF. The chain is built from TRBV11-3 and TRBJ1-2; a weak D match, TRBD1 (5 bases). CDR3 length equals 13 residues. Germline lookup yields CDR1 SGHNT and CDR2 YENEEA. V lost 5 bases and J lost 6, with 13 bases in between.

This chain connects TRBV28 to TRBJ2-1, with 9 nucleotides matching TRBD1. The CDR3 extends over 15 amino acids. Germline V gene lookup returns CDR1 MDHEN and CDR2 SYDVKM. Trimming took 3 bases from V and 8 from J; bases not matched to a gene: 8. CDR3 sequence: CASSLWGQGGYEQFF. CDR3 in DNA: TGTGCCAGCAGTTTGTGGGGACAGGGCGGCTATGAGCAGTTCTTC.

This clone has a handful of counts. The rearrangement uses TRBV9 and TRBJ2-1; 9 bases agree with TRBD2. The germline V gene has CDR1 SGDLS and CDR2 YYNGEE. The CDR3 contains 14 residues. V gave up 1 base and J gave up 7 bases; unmatched junction bases: 3. The CDR3 spells CASSVIAGANEQFF. The CDR3 coding sequence is TGTGCCAGCAGCGTAATAGCGGGAGCAAATGAGCAGTTCTTC. The full variable domain, in which reference TRBV9 and TRBJ2-1 provide the parts outside the CDR3, is DSGVTQTPKHLITATGQRVTLRCSPRSGDLSVYWYQQSLDQGLQFLIQYYNGEERAKGNILERFSAQQFPDLHSELNLSSLELGDSALYFCASSVIAGANEQFFGPGTRLTVL.

There are a few counts of this clone. This chain uses TRBV7-8 with TRBJ1-1; D is uncertain. Trimming cost V 1 base and J 2 bases, with 11 bases left between them. Looked up from germline, CDR1 is SGHVS and CDR2 is FQNEAQ. The CDR3 is 15 amino acids. CDR3 sequence: CASSLGGGSNTEAFF. The CDR3 DNA reads TGTGCCAGCAGCTTAGGGGGAGGGAGCAACACTGAAGCTTTCTTT.

The chain uses TRBV6-4 and TRBJ1-1, with D perhaps TRBD1 (6 bases). Per the germline V gene, CDR1 is MRHNA and CDR2 is SNTAGT. CDR3 size: 16 residues. V lost 7 bases and J lost 4, with 22 bases in between. The CDR3 nucleotides are TGTGCCAGCAAATCCCGGACAGCTACTAGGGGCACTGAAGCTTTCTTT. Amino acids: CASKSRTATRGTEAFF.

This clone has more than one count but fewer than ten. The chain has TRBV19 and TRBJ2-3; 11 bases fit TRBD2. Germline values: CDR1 LNHDA, CDR2 SQIVND (reference sequence). The J segment lost 1 base and the V segment lost 3 bases, leaving 12 bases of the junction unmatched. The CDR3 runs 19 residues. The CDR3 loop is CASSIRLAGIFEGTDTQYF. The CDR3 DNA is TGTGCCAGTAGTATCAGACTAGCGGGGATCTTTGAGGGCACAGATACGCAGTATTTT.

This clone was observed once. The CDR3 DNA reads as TGCAGCGTTGACGGGACTAGCTATGGCTACACCTTC. This sequence encodes CSVDGTSYGYTF. V is TRBV29-1 and J is TRBJ1-2; D possibly corresponds to TRBD1 (5 bases). Trimming stripped 3 bases from V and 4 bases from J, with 9 bases between. The CDR3 contains 12 residues. Germline-derived CDR1 and CDR2 are SQVTM and ANQGSEA.

The genes are TRBV27 and TRBJ2-1; TRBD2 might be the D (6 bases). CDR3 length: 16 residues. The V and J ends lost 3 bases and 0 bases respectively, with 12 bases between them. CDR1 is MNHEY and CDR2 is SMNVEV in the germline V gene (reference sequence). CDR3 bases: TGTGCCAGCAGTTTCTTGACTAGTAGCTCCTACAATGAGCAGTTCTTC. It is translated as CASSFLTSSSYNEQFF.

The chain has TRBV15 and TRBJ1-5; D perhaps matches TRBD1 (6 bases). The CDR3 length is 15 residues. Germline CDR1 and CDR2: LNHNV and YYDKDF (reference sequence). V lost 0 bases, J lost 6 bases, and 12 bases lay in between. CDR3 in amino acids: CATSRDDRRGQPQHF. DNA of the CDR3: TGTGCCACCAGCAGAGATGACAGGCGTGGTCAGCCCCAGCATTTT.

This rearrangement joins TRBV19 to TRBJ2-3; the D is unclear. Germline V CDR1 and CDR2: LNHDA, SQIVND (reference sequence). The CDR3 has 13 amino acids. The V end lost 1 base, the J end lost 2 bases, and 4 bases lay between the germline ends. CDR3 nucleotide sequence: TGTGCCAGTAGTATAGTCCACACAGATACGCAGTATTTT. Its protein product is CASSIVHTDTQYF.